One sample yielded the 32 T cell receptor beta chains listed below, sequenced in a study of regulatory T cells in long-lasting Graves disease. The time point is: newly diagnosed GD, antithyroid drugs for less than 3 months. RNA isolated from PBMCs was used to make the TCR library. According to the study, TCR beta libraries were built with iRepertoire HTBI primers and CDR3-region Arm-PCR. TCRdb processed the multiplex PCR reads anew with MiXCR; each CDR3 protein has one entry. Here the sample spans about 460,000 distinct CDR3 sequences, 14% being singletons. These data were likewise used in another study, on T cells in Graves' hyperthyroidism and ophthalmopathy.

Material: peripheral blood mononuclear cells (PBMCs), obtained at new diagnosis, from a patient treated with antithyroid drugs. These receptors were taken from a woman aged 45 to 65 with Graves disease.

The genes are TRBV6-2 or TRBV6-3 and TRBJ2-7, with 8 bases identical to TRBD2. The CDR3 contains 14 residues. CDR1 and CDR2 from the germline V gene are MNHEY and SVGEGT. The CDR3: CASSEGGRRASSSV. In nucleotides, the CDR3 is TGTGCCAGCAGTGAAGGCGGGAGGAGGGCCTCCTCATCGGTC.

This clonotype was recorded at least ten times. The V and J genes are TRBV7-9 and TRBJ2-1; a possible D gene is TRBD2 (6 bases). There are 16 residues in the CDR3. Germline CDR1 and CDR2: SEHNR and FQNEAQ (reference sequence). V lost 5 bases and J lost 5, with 19 bases in between. This CDR3 reads CASSPPGTLGNNEQFF. As DNA, the CDR3 is TGTGCCAGCAGCCCCCCCGGGACTCTAGGGAACAATGAGCAGTTCTTC.

In this sample, this clonotype turned up many times. V and J are TRBV12-3 or TRBV12-4 and TRBJ2-7; 7 positions agree with TRBD2. J lost 3 bases, V lost 0 bases, and 5 bases had no gene match. The CDR3 is 15 residues long. The CDR3 protein is CASSLAGLVRYEQYF. CDR3 in DNA: TGTGCCAGCAGTTTAGCAGGACTAGTTCGCTACGAGCAGTACTTC.

This clonotype showed up many times. The chain uses TRBV10-3 and TRBJ1-2; D perhaps matches TRBD1 (5 bases). This CDR3 is 15 amino acids long. The germline V gene has CDR1 ENHRY and CDR2 SYGVKD. Trimming took off 2 bases at V and 0 bases at J, with 10 bases between the two ends. CDR3 sequence reads: CAISEGQGTNYGYTF. Written as DNA, the CDR3 is TGTGCCATCAGTGAGGGGCAGGGTACTAACTATGGCTACACCTTC.

This clonotype was seen at least ten times. The genes are TRBV28 and TRBJ2-7; D possibly corresponds to TRBD2 (6 bases). The V gene lost 7 bases and the J gene lost 0 bases, with 10 bases spanning the gap. Germline CDR1 reads MDHEN; CDR2 reads SYDVKM. The CDR3 is made up of 13 amino acids. This CDR3 is CASTRGGSYEQYF. As DNA, the CDR3 is TGTGCCAGCACGCGGGGAGGCTCCTACGAGCAGTACTTC.

This clonotype has a handful of counts. V usage is TRBV19 and J usage is TRBJ2-2; 11 bases match TRBD2. The CDR3 runs to 16 residues. Trimming removed 6 bases from V and 2 bases from J; junction bases left unmatched: 5. Germline loops: CDR1 LNHDA, CDR2 SQIVND (reference sequence). CDR3 amino acids: CASRHTSGSNTGELFF. As DNA, the CDR3 is TGTGCCAGTAGGCATACTAGCGGGAGTAACACCGGGGAGCTGTTTTTT.

As regards this clonotype: A clone one base away is much larger, so this may be a read error. The J gene is TRBJ2-2, the V gene TRBV7-2, with D tentatively TRBD2 (5 bases). The germline V gene has CDR1 SGHTA and CDR2 FQGNSA. CDR3 length: 16 residues. Written as DNA, the CDR3 is TGTGCCAGCAGCCCCTTTGGAGTATCGAACACCGGGGAGCGGTTTTTT. Amino acids: CASSPFGVSNTGERFF.

The genes are TRBV6-1 and TRBJ2-1; D is possibly TRBD2 (7 bases). The germline CDR1 and CDR2 sequences are MNHNS and SASEGT. V lost 10 bases, J lost 6 bases, and 16 bases lay in between. This CDR3 spans 13 amino acids. The CDR3 spells CATQGGDLNEQFF. The CDR3 DNA follows: TGTGCCACCCAAGGGGGGGACCTCAATGAGCAGTTCTTC.

This clonotype was seen at least ten times. The gene calls are TRBV9 and TRBJ2-1; weak D call: TRBD2 (5 bases). Germline V gene lookup returns CDR1 SGDLS and CDR2 YYNGEE. The ends were cut back, 3 bases at V and 7 bases at J, with 11 bases in the middle. CDR3 size: 13 residues. CDR3 loop: CASSDGGRNEQFF. For the CDR3, the DNA is TGTGCCAGCAGCGACGGAGGTCGGAATGAGCAGTTCTTC.

A few counts support this clonotype. One end of the junction fails to match germline, which may point to a read error. The chain has TRBV5-1 and TRBJ2-3; D is uncertain. CDR1 is SGHRS and CDR2 is YFSETQ in the germline V gene. The CDR3 spans 12 residues. CDR3 sequence reads: CAGSLIPDTQYF. The CDR3 DNA sequence: TGCGCCGGCAGCTTGATACCAGATACGCAGTATTTT. The variable domain in full, completed from reference TRBV5-1 and TRBJ2-3, reads KAGVTQTPRYLIKTRGQQVTLSCSPISGHRSVSWYQQTPGQGLQFLFEYFSETQRNKGNFPGRFSGRQFSNSRSEMNVSTLELGDSALYLCAGSLIPDTQYFGPGTRLTVL.

This clonotype appeared a few times. The rearrangement links TRBV5-5 to TRBJ2-5; D possibly corresponds to TRBD1 (5 bases). V lost 1 base and J lost 2, with 12 bases in between. Germline loops: CDR1 SGHKS, CDR2 YYEKEE (reference sequence). CDR3 length: 15 residues. CDR3 loop: CASSLSVTEQETQYF. In DNA, the CDR3 is TGTGCCAGCAGCTTGTCGGTGACAGAACAAGAGACCCAGTACTTC.

This chain joins TRBV6-1 and TRBJ2-2; D is ambiguous. The CDR3 runs to 12 residues. V was clipped by 11 bases and J by 5 bases, with 12 bases between them. Germline-derived CDR1 and CDR2 are MNHNS and SASEGT. The CDR3 sequence: CAGRNPTGELFF. For the CDR3, the DNA is TGTGCCGGGCGAAATCCTACCGGGGAGCTGTTTTTT.

The chain links TRBV3-1 to TRBJ2-1; 7 bases agree with TRBD1. The last part of the DNA fits TRBJ2-5 better; the J call may be wrong. In germline, CDR1 is LGHDT, CDR2 YNNKEL (reference sequence). This CDR3 has 15 amino acids. CDR3 sequence: CASSQDRGQQETQYF. The CDR3 nucleotides read TGTGCCAGCAGCCAAGACCGGGGACAGCAAGAGACCCAGTACTTC.

There are many counts of this clonotype. The rearrangement joins TRBV30 to TRBJ2-1, with D tentatively TRBD2 (5 bases). CDR1 and CDR2 from the germline V gene are GTSNPN and SVGIG (reference sequence). Deletions cut 2 bases from V and 7 bases from J, with 12 bases between. This CDR3 has 13 amino acids. The CDR3 DNA reads as TGTGCCTGGAGTCGGACTGTTGGGAATGAGCAGTTCTTC. This translates into CAWSRTVGNEQFF.

Only a few counts were recorded for this clonotype. The chain uses TRBV5-1 and TRBJ1-2, with 10 positions matching TRBD1. The CDR3 loop spans 13 amino acids. Germline assignment: CDR1 SGHRS and CDR2 YFSETQ. The V gene end was trimmed by 4 bases and the J gene end by 6 bases; junction bases not matched to a gene: 3. The CDR3: CASSAGQGNGYTF. The CDR3 DNA sequence: TGCGCCAGCAGCGCGGGACAGGGGAATGGCTACACCTTC.

This clonotype was picked up many times. The chain uses TRBV2 and TRBJ2-3; D might be TRBD2 (6 bases). The CDR3 is 16 residues long. V shed 2 bases and J shed 2 bases, with 14 bases lying between them. CDR1 SNHLY and CDR2 FYNNEI come from the germline V gene. The CDR3 coding sequence is TGTGCCAGCAGTGAATTCACGGGGGAGACCACAGATACGCAGTATTTT. Its translation: CASSEFTGETTDTQYF.

Ten or more counts support this clonotype. The chain combines TRBV29-1 with TRBJ2-3, with 13 bases fitting TRBD2. The CDR3 is 14 residues long. CDR1 and CDR2 from the germline V gene are SQVTM and ANQGSEA. The trim removed 7 bases at V and 8 bases at J, leaving 9 bases unmatched. The CDR3 spells CSAGRTSGSGTQYF. The CDR3 DNA is TGCAGCGCCGGACGGACTAGCGGGAGTGGTACGCAGTATTTT.

In this sample, this clonotype turned up many times. The chain combines TRBV28 with TRBJ1-1, with D possibly matching TRBD1 (5 bases). The V and J ends lost 2 bases and 6 bases respectively, with 10 bases between them. Germline values: CDR1 MDHEN, CDR2 SYDVKM. CDR3 size: 13 residues. This chain's CDR3 is CASSLGGAAEAFF. The CDR3 DNA sequence: TGTGCCAGCAGTTTAGGAGGGGCGGCTGAAGCTTTCTTT.

The rearrangement links TRBV28 to TRBJ1-2; D perhaps matches TRBD1 (5 bases). Trimming cost V 6 bases and J 2 bases, with 19 bases left between them. This CDR3 has 16 amino acids. Germline V gives CDR1 MDHEN, CDR2 SYDVKM. The CDR3 is CASSPPDSRVNYGYTF. CDR3 sequence (DNA): TGTGCCAGCAGCCCCCCCGACAGCCGTGTAAACTATGGCTACACCTTC.

This clonotype was detected ten times or more. The chain recombines TRBV6-1 with TRBJ1-2; D may be TRBD1 (5 bases). The V gene's germline CDR1 is MNHNS and CDR2 SASEGT. This CDR3 is 13 amino acids long. V was trimmed by 7 bases and J by 2 bases, leaving 11 bases between them. The CDR3 DNA is TGTGCCAGCATCCCGGGACCGAACTATGGCTACACCTTC. This encodes CASIPGPNYGYTF.

This clonotype has more than one count but fewer than ten. The chain joins TRBV7-9 to TRBJ2-3; D is uncertain. This CDR3 spans 12 amino acids. Looked up from germline, CDR1 is SEHNR and CDR2 is FQNEAQ (reference sequence). Trimming removed 1 base from V and 11 bases from J, with 10 bases in between. DNA for the CDR3: TGTGCCAGCAGCTTAGATCTCCCAGGGCAGTATTTT. Translation: CASSLDLPGQYF.

This clonotype came up many times. This sequence joins TRBV7-9 and TRBJ1-1, with D possibly TRBD1 on 5 matching bases. This CDR3 is 13 amino acids long. Germline CDR1 is SEHNR and CDR2 is FQNEAQ (reference sequence). Trimming cost V 8 bases and J 1 base, with 11 bases left between them. The CDR3 coding sequence is TGTGCCAGCCCCGAGACAGAGAACACTGAAGCTTTCTTT. Residues: CASPETENTEAFF. The full variable domain, in which reference TRBV7-9 and TRBJ1-1 provide the parts outside the CDR3, is DTGVSQNPRHKITKRGQNVTFRCDPISEHNRLYWYRQTLGQGPEFLTYFQNEAQLEKSRLLSDRFSAERPKGSFSTLEIQRTEQGDSAMYLCASPETENTEAFFGQGTRLTVV.

This rearrangement joins TRBV9 to TRBJ1-1; D perhaps matches TRBD1 (5 bases). Germline assignment: CDR1 SGDLS and CDR2 YYNGEE. V lost 3 bases, J lost 5 bases, and 20 bases lay in between. The length of the CDR3 is 16 residues. CDR3 residues: CASSGVWQGVGTEAFF. The CDR3 nucleotides read TGTGCCAGCAGCGGGGTGTGGCAGGGCGTTGGGACTGAAGCTTTCTTT.

The chain has TRBV7-6 and TRBJ1-6; weak D call: TRBD1 (5 bases). CDR3 size: 15 residues. The germline gives CDR1 SGHVS, CDR2 FNYEAQ. Trimming stripped 4 bases from V and 6 bases from J, with 13 bases between. The CDR3 loop is CASSSSWGLNSPLHF. The CDR3 region has the DNA TGTGCCAGCAGCTCATCTTGGGGCCTTAATTCACCCCTCCACTTT.

The chain carries TRBV7-9 and TRBJ2-3, with 10 positions matching TRBD2. The J call is uncertain, as TRBJ2-1 better fits the DNA end. CDR3 length: 18 amino acids. CDR1 is SEHNR and CDR2 is FQNEAQ in the germline V gene (reference sequence). In DNA form, the CDR3 reads TGTGCCAGCAGCTTAACCTCCCGGCCTAGCGGGAGATCCCATGAGCAGTTCTTC. Amino acid sequence: CASSLTSRPSGRSHEQFF.

The chain recombines TRBV5-1 with TRBJ2-1, with D unclear. The CDR3 runs 16 residues. The V end lost 0 bases, the J end lost 10 bases, and 20 bases lay between the germline ends. CDR1 SGHRS and CDR2 YFSETQ come from the germline V gene. CDR3 sequence: CASSLGVAGSEIEQFF. In DNA form, the CDR3 reads TGCGCCAGCAGCTTGGGGGTAGCCGGTAGTGAGATAGAGCAGTTCTTC.

This clonotype was detected many times. J is TRBJ2-7 and V is TRBV6-1; weak D call: TRBD1 (6 bases). V was pared by 6 bases and J by 2 bases, with 8 bases between. The CDR3 loop spans 12 amino acids. The germline V gene encodes CDR1 MNHNS and CDR2 SASEGT. The chain's CDR3 is CASRQGAYEQYF. CDR3 DNA sequence: TGTGCCAGCAGACAGGGCGCCTACGAGCAGTACTTC.

There are many counts of this clonotype. This chain connects TRBV11-2 to TRBJ2-2; TRBD2 aligns across 12 bases. Germline lookup yields CDR1 SGHAT and CDR2 FQNNGV. CDR3 length: 16 amino acids. V lost 5 bases to trimming and J lost 3 bases; unmatched junction nucleotides: 4. The CDR3 region is CASSRLAGVDTGELFF. Written as DNA, the CDR3 is TGTGCCAGCAGCCGACTAGCGGGAGTGGACACCGGGGAGCTGTTTTTT. Looking up the rest from reference TRBV11-2 and TRBJ2-2 gives the full variable domain: EAGVAQSPRYKIIEKRQSVAFWCNPISGHATLYWYQQILGQGPKLLIQFQNNGVVDDSQLPKDRFSAERLKGVDSTLKIQPAKLEDSAVYLCASSRLAGVDTGELFFGEGSRLTVL.

This clonotype has a count of ten or more. The rearrangement uses TRBV2 and TRBJ2-3, with TRBD2 identical over 8 bases. The CDR3 loop spans 15 amino acids. In germline, CDR1 is SNHLY, CDR2 FYNNEI. V was clipped by 3 bases and J by 4 bases; unmatched bases: 6. The CDR3 reads CASSDKRELPDTQYF. CDR3 coding DNA: TGTGCCAGCAGTGACAAGCGGGAGCTCCCAGATACGCAGTATTTT.

This clonotype was observed at least ten times. The CDR3 protein is CASSLSNTQYF. As DNA, the CDR3 is TGCGCCAGCAGCTTGAGCAATACGCAGTATTTT. The chain joins TRBV5-1 to TRBJ2-3; no reliable D call. Germline CDR1 reads SGHRS; CDR2 reads YFSETQ. The V end lost 1 base, the J end lost 7 bases, and 4 bases lay between the germline ends. This CDR3 contains 11 residues.

The rearrangement joins TRBV7-9 to TRBJ1-1; D remains unclear. Trimming pared 0 bases from V and 1 base from J, leaving 9 bases between. Per the germline V gene, CDR1 is SEHNR and CDR2 is FQNEAQ (reference sequence). CDR3 length: 15 residues. CDR3 protein: CASSLATDPNTEAFF. The CDR3 bases are TGTGCCAGCAGCTTAGCCACAGACCCGAACACTGAAGCTTTCTTT.

This rearrangement joins TRBV5-1 to TRBJ1-2; D not certain. CDR1 is SGHRS, CDR2 YFSETQ, per germline. The CDR3 sequence is 15 residues long. V dropped 0 bases and J dropped 2 bases, with 11 bases sitting between them. CDR3 in DNA: TGCGCCAGCAGCTTGGACGGCTCCGGGAACTATGGCTACACCTTC. Translating it yields CASSLDGSGNYGYTF.